A single sample gave rise to the 5 T cell receptor beta chains below, sequenced in a study of shared clonotypes between healthy human individuals. This table comes from immunoSEQ multiplex PCR, and its TCRdb copy is limited to in-frame clones, with some not included. The sample carries more than 450,000 clones, approximately 79% recorded once. Sample: PBMCs. These receptors were taken from a middle-aged woman in good health. Some clones in this sample may be carry-over from other donors' samples.

This chain links TRBV7-8 with TRBJ1-1; 8 positions match TRBD1. The CDR3 runs to 13 residues. Germline-derived CDR1 and CDR2 are SGHVS and FQNEAQ. V shed 8 bases and J 3 bases; nucleotides not matched to a gene: 5. For the CDR3, the DNA is TGTGCCAGCGGAGTGGACAGGGACACTGAAGCTTTCTTT. This codes for CASGVDRDTEAFF.

The chain employs TRBV7-2 and TRBJ2-2; TRBD2 aligns across 8 bases. The germline gives CDR1 SGHTA, CDR2 FQGNSA. This CDR3 comprises 15 residues. The V and J ends lost 5 bases and 1 base, in that order; junction bases with no gene match: 3. CDR3 in amino acids: CASSTTSGNTGELFF. CDR3 DNA sequence: TGTGCCAGCAGCACCACTAGCGGGAACACCGGGGAGCTGTTTTTT. Complete variable domain (other parts from reference TRBV7-2 and TRBJ2-2): GAGVSQSPSNKVTEKGKDVELRCDPISGHTALYWYRQSLGQGLEFLIYFQGNSAPDKSGLPSDRFSAERTGGSVSTLTIQRTQQEDSAVYLCASSTTSGNTGELFFGEGSRLTVL.

This clone turned up a few times. V usage is TRBV9 and J usage is TRBJ2-7; D possibly matches TRBD1 or TRBD2 (7 bases each). The CDR3 length is 17 residues. Between the trimmed V and J ends, which lost 4 bases and 7 bases, there was a span of 27 bases. In germline, CDR1 is SGDLS, CDR2 YYNGEE. CDR3 region: CASSPRPQGRGTGEQYF. The DNA of the CDR3 is TGTGCCAGCAGCCCCCGACCACAGGGGAGGGGAACGGGGGAGCAGTACTTC.

CDR3 sequence: CASSLEGGQYF. The DNA of the CDR3 is TGCGCCAGCAGCTTGGAGGGGGGCCAGTACTTC. This chain connects TRBV5-1 to TRBJ2-5; either TRBD1 or TRBD2 may supply D (6 bases each). This CDR3 is built from 11 residues. Germline V gives CDR1 SGHRS, CDR2 YFSETQ. Trimming cost V 0 bases and J 10 bases, with 7 bases left between them.

About this clone: The same CDR3 is also encoded by other DNA sequences in this sample. Here the CDR3 reads CASSFRGNQPQHF. As DNA, the CDR3 is TGTGCCAGCAGTTTCAGGGGCAATCAGCCCCAGCATTTT. The rearrangement links TRBV27 to TRBJ1-5, with D tentatively TRBD1 (5 bases). V lost 3 bases and J 2 bases, leaving 5 bases between the germline ends. Germline CDR1 reads MNHEY; CDR2 reads SMNVEV (reference sequence). This CDR3 has 13 residues.